The next 30 T cell receptor beta chains were all read from a single sample in a study of OX40 agonist ivuxolimab in advanced cancers. Clones were sequenced by immunoSEQ multiplex PCR, and TCRdb holds only the in-frame ones, with some missing. This sample has some 70,000 clones, with approximately 91% found just once. The sample in question was CD4+ or CD8+ T cells sorted from blood, obtained in a trial of the OX40 agonist ivuxolimab. These TCRs come from an adult with an advanced solid tumor such as melanoma, head and neck, liver or kidney cancer.

The chain's CDR3 is CASSSTPGYEQYF. The DNA for the CDR3 is TGTGCCAGCAGCTCCACCCCCGGCTACGAGCAGTACTTC. The chain links TRBV7-6 to TRBJ2-7; D remains unclear. V lost 4 bases to trimming and J lost 3 bases, with 10 bases between them. The CDR3 has 13 amino acids. Per germline, CDR1 SGHVS and CDR2 FNYEAQ.

The chain has TRBV14 and TRBJ1-1; no clear D. Germline CDR1 is SGHDN and CDR2 is FVKESK. The V end lost 3 bases, the J end lost 4 bases, and 12 bases lay between the germline ends. The CDR3 loop spans 14 amino acids. The CDR3 here is CASSQLQIGTEAFF. CDR3 coding DNA: TGTGCCAGCAGCCAGCTCCAGATCGGCACTGAAGCTTTCTTT.

V is TRBV6-6 and J is TRBJ2-7, with TRBD1 matching 10 bases. The length of the CDR3 is 15 residues. The V gene end was trimmed by 7 bases and the J gene end by 1 base; junction bases not matched to a gene: 7. Per the germline V gene, CDR1 is MNHNY and CDR2 is SVGAGI (reference sequence). The CDR3 DNA reads as TGTGCCAGCACCTACCGGGACAGGGGTTCCTACGAGCAGTACTTC. Amino acid sequence: CASTYRDRGSYEQYF.

V usage is TRBV5-6 and J usage is TRBJ2-5; no definite D call. CDR3 length: 13 amino acids. V gave up 1 base and J gave up 2 bases, with 6 bases separating them. Germline CDR1 SGHDT, CDR2 YYEEEE. CDR3 in amino acids: CASSLSIQETQYF. The CDR3 DNA sequence: TGTGCCAGCAGCTTGTCTATACAAGAGACCCAGTACTTC.

The chain uses TRBV9 and TRBJ1-1; D is possibly TRBD1 (5 bases). This CDR3 has 13 amino acids. Germline V gene data show CDR1 as SGDLS and CDR2 as YYNGEE. The V gene lost 2 bases and the J gene lost 3 bases, with 8 bases spanning the gap. The CDR3: CASSVLGDTEAFF. In nucleotides, the CDR3 is TGTGCCAGCAGCGTGTTGGGGGACACTGAAGCTTTCTTT.

The rearrangement links TRBV7-8 to TRBJ2-1, with no clear D. The V end lost 0 bases, the J end lost 2 bases, and 8 bases lay between the germline ends. The CDR3 extends over 15 amino acids. The V gene's germline CDR1 is SGHVS and CDR2 FQNEAQ. CDR3: CASSLAVGAYNEQFF. The CDR3 region has the DNA TGTGCCAGCAGCTTAGCAGTAGGTGCCTACAATGAGCAGTTCTTC. Supplemented by reference TRBV7-8 and TRBJ2-1, the full variable domain reads GAGVSQSPRYKVAKRGQDVALRCDPISGHVSLFWYQQALGQGPEFLTYFQNEAQLDKSGLPSDRFFAERPEGSVSTLKIQRTQQEDSAVYLCASSLAVGAYNEQFFGPGTRLTVL.

The genes are TRBV19 and TRBJ1-1; no firm D call. CDR1 and CDR2 (germline): LNHDA, SQIVND (reference sequence). Trimming shortened V by 3 bases and J by 1 base, and 15 bases separated the two germline ends. This CDR3 spans 16 amino acids. This CDR3 is CASSIRGPGRNTEAFF. The DNA for the CDR3 is TGTGCCAGTAGTATCCGGGGTCCGGGAAGGAACACTGAAGCTTTCTTT. The entire variable domain, with the rest obtained from reference TRBV19 and TRBJ1-1, is as follows: DGGITQSPKYLFRKEGQNVTLSCEQNLNHDAMYWYRQDPGQGLRLIYYSQIVNDFQKGDIAEGYSVSREKKESFPLTVTSAQKNPTAFYLCASSIRGPGRNTEAFFGQGTRLTVV.

The CDR3 DNA reads TGCAGCGTTGGTCCGGGGGAGCAGTTCTTC. Translation gives CSVGPGEQFF. V usage is TRBV29-1 and J usage is TRBJ2-1, with a tentative D call TRBD2 (5 bases). V shed 4 bases and J shed 10 bases, with 8 bases lying between them. Looked up from germline, CDR1 is SQVTM and CDR2 is ANQGSEA. CDR3 size: 10 residues.

The chain recombines TRBV9 with TRBJ2-6, with unresolved D. The germline V gene encodes CDR1 SGDLS and CDR2 YYNGEE. Trimming cost V 0 bases and J 0 bases, with 4 bases left between them. The CDR3 extends over 15 amino acids. The CDR3 nucleotides are TGTGCCAGCAGCGTAGCAGTCTCTGGGGCCAACGTCCTGACTTTC. It yields the protein CASSVAVSGANVLTF.

The CDR3 spells CASRTTTGSGGQYF. The DNA for the CDR3 is TGTGCCAGCAGGACGACTACCGGGAGCGGCGGGCAGTACTTC. The V call is TRBV6-5, the J call TRBJ2-7; D is possibly TRBD2 (6 bases). This CDR3 has 14 residues. Germline V CDR1 and CDR2: MNHEY, SVGAGI. The V end was cut by 6 bases, the J end by 9 bases, with 21 bases between.

The gene calls are TRBV5-6 and TRBJ1-3; D is uncertain. Germline assignment: CDR1 SGHDT and CDR2 YYEEEE. Trimming stripped 3 bases from V and 2 bases from J, with 6 bases between. CDR3 size: 13 residues. The CDR3 spells CASSSPPGNTIYF. CDR3 sequence (DNA): TGTGCCAGCAGCTCCCCCCCTGGAAACACCATATATTTT.

J is TRBJ1-2 and V is TRBV5-1, with unresolved D. Germline CDR1 and CDR2: SGHRS and YFSETQ. Between the trimmed V and J ends, which lost 4 bases and 7 bases, there was a span of 14 bases. This CDR3 has 13 residues. The DNA of the CDR3 is TGCGCCAGCAGCGCCGAAGGTTGGTCTGGCTACACCTTC. Protein product: CASSAEGWSGYTF. Full variable domain (rest looked up from reference TRBV5-1 and TRBJ1-2): KAGVTQTPRYLIKTRGQQVTLSCSPISGHRSVSWYQQTPGQGLQFLFEYFSETQRNKGNFPGRFSGRQFSNSRSEMNVSTLELGDSALYLCASSAEGWSGYTFGSGTRLTVV.

The chain employs TRBV7-3 and TRBJ2-2; TRBD2 matches at 11 bases. This CDR3 comprises 16 residues. The germline gives CDR1 SGHTA, CDR2 FQGTGA. Trimming cost V 5 bases and J 4 bases; bases outside gene matches: 6. CDR3 loop: CASSPGTSGSTGELFF. CDR3 sequence (DNA): TGTGCCAGCAGCCCTGGGACTAGCGGCAGCACCGGGGAGCTGTTTTTT.

The rearrangement joins TRBV6-6 to TRBJ1-1; D is undetermined. The germline V gene has CDR1 MNHNY and CDR2 SVGAGI (reference sequence). This CDR3 is 14 amino acids long. Trimming cost V 7 bases and J 1 base, with 13 bases left between them. The CDR3 nucleotides are TGTGCCAGCACCCCCCACCAAAAGAACACTGAAGCTTTCTTT. Its protein product is CASTPHQKNTEAFF.

This clone was recorded a few times. The rearrangement joins TRBV5-1 to TRBJ2-7, with 7 bases aligning to TRBD1. The CDR3 totals 15 residues. Germline values: CDR1 SGHRS, CDR2 YFSETQ. With V trimmed by 4 bases and J by 4 bases, 11 bases remained unmatched. The CDR3 sequence: CASSPSGTETYEQYF. For the CDR3, the DNA is TGCGCCAGCAGCCCCTCCGGGACAGAAACTTACGAGCAGTACTTC.

V gene TRBV9 combines with J gene TRBJ2-1, with 9 bases lining up with TRBD2. CDR3 length equals 15 residues. The germline CDR1 and CDR2 sequences are SGDLS and YYNGEE. Trimming removed 2 bases from V and 3 bases from J; junction bases left unmatched: 3. The CDR3 bases are TGTGCCAGCAGCGTTCAACTAGCGGGCTACAATGAGCAGTTCTTC. Translated, it gives CASSVQLAGYNEQFF.

This sequence joins TRBV27 and TRBJ1-1; 7 bases agree with TRBD1. The J segment lost 1 base and the V segment lost 2 bases, leaving 4 bases of the junction unmatched. The CDR3 is 15 residues long. Germline-derived CDR1 and CDR2 are MNHEY and SMNVEV (reference sequence). The CDR3 region is CASSLTGTANTEAFF. The CDR3 bases are TGTGCCAGCAGTTTAACTGGGACAGCGAACACTGAAGCTTTCTTT.

The rearrangement joins TRBV11-2 to TRBJ1-1, with D possibly being TRBD1 (5 bases). Germline assignment: CDR1 SGHAT and CDR2 FQNNGV. CDR3 length: 14 amino acids. The V gene lost 4 bases and the J gene lost 1 base, with 10 bases spanning the gap. In nucleotides, the CDR3 is TGTGCCAGCAGCTCGGGACCTACGAACACTGAAGCTTTCTTT. This translates into CASSSGPTNTEAFF. Variable domain in full (rest from reference TRBV11-2 and TRBJ1-1): EAGVAQSPRYKIIEKRQSVAFWCNPISGHATLYWYQQILGQGPKLLIQFQNNGVVDDSQLPKDRFSAERLKGVDSTLKIQPAKLEDSAVYLCASSSGPTNTEAFFGQGTRLTVV.

This chain joins TRBV2 and TRBJ2-5, with no clear D. The V end lost 7 bases, the J end lost 3 bases, and 12 bases lay between the germline ends. Germline V gene sequence: CDR1 SNHLY, CDR2 FYNNEI. The CDR3 runs to 13 residues. The chain's CDR3 is CASNADSKETQYF. The DNA for the CDR3 is TGTGCCAGCAATGCCGACTCCAAAGAGACCCAGTACTTC.

The chain employs TRBV14 and TRBJ2-2; D is undetermined. CDR3 length: 14 residues. Germline V gives CDR1 SGHDN, CDR2 FVKESK. Between the trimmed V and J ends, which lost 0 bases and 4 bases, there was a span of 6 bases. CDR3: CASSQDWGTGELFF. CDR3 DNA sequence: TGTGCCAGCAGCCAAGATTGGGGCACCGGGGAGCTGTTTTTT.

The chain employs TRBV6-9 and TRBJ1-2; the D is unclear. CDR1 and CDR2 from the germline V gene are MNHGY and SVAAGI. The germline V and J ends were trimmed by 6 bases and 7 bases, with 15 bases remaining between them. The CDR3 is 13 residues long. This CDR3 is CASSDGPGGGYTF. CDR3 in DNA: TGTGCCAGCAGCGACGGACCAGGAGGTGGCTACACCTTC.

Worth noting for this clone: This sample includes further DNA sequences coding for the same CDR3. The rearrangement uses TRBV18 and TRBJ2-3, with D unresolved. V lost 3 bases, J lost 6 bases, and 7 bases lay in between. Germline V lookup: CDR1 KGHSH, CDR2 LQKENI. The CDR3 loop spans 12 amino acids. This chain's CDR3 is CASSPEGDTQYF. DNA of the CDR3: TGTGCCAGCTCACCCGAAGGGGATACGCAGTATTTT.

The chain recombines TRBV6-1 with TRBJ2-1; 7 nucleotides align to TRBD2. After removal of 2 bases from V and 2 bases from J, the junction contained 6 bases not matched to a gene. Looked up from germline, CDR1 is MNHNS and CDR2 is SASEGT. The CDR3 totals 16 residues. Here the CDR3 DNA reads TGTGCCAGCAGTGAATCTACGGGAGGACCCTACAATGAGCAGTTCTTC. Its translation: CASSESTGGPYNEQFF.

V and J are TRBV7-2 and TRBJ2-5, with TRBD2 matching 7 bases. CDR1 SGHTA and CDR2 FQGNSA come from the germline V gene. Unmatched junction bases numbered 4, after V lost 1 base and J lost 5 bases. This CDR3 comprises 14 residues. This CDR3 is CASSLGGSGETQYF. CDR3 nucleotides: TGTGCCAGCAGCTTAGGCGGGAGTGGGGAGACCCAGTACTTC.

On this clone itself: A read error may account for a junction end that differs from germline. Other DNA sequences of this sample code for an identical CDR3. The genes are TRBV11-2 and TRBJ2-2; 7 bases map to TRBD1. CDR1 is SGHAT, CDR2 FQNNGV, per germline. The CDR3 length is 13 residues. The DNA of the CDR3 is TGCGCCAGCAGCCCAGACAGGGCCGGGGAGCTGTTTTTT. Amino acid sequence: CASSPDRAGELFF.

The V gene is TRBV18, the J gene TRBJ2-1; 10 positions agree with TRBD1. The CDR3 spans 17 residues. The germline V gene has CDR1 KGHSH and CDR2 LQKENI. Unmatched junction bases numbered 9, after V lost 0 bases and J lost 7 bases. Here the CDR3 reads CASSPPSTGGGWNEQFF. DNA of the CDR3: TGTGCCAGCTCACCACCATCGACAGGGGGCGGATGGAATGAGCAGTTCTTC.

The chain recombines TRBV29-1 with TRBJ2-6, with 9 bases that match TRBD1. Unmatched junction bases numbered 8, after V lost 6 bases and J lost 2 bases. There are 16 residues in the CDR3. Germline V gives CDR1 SQVTM, CDR2 ANQGSEA. CDR3: CSVSKQGAAGANVLTF. The CDR3 DNA is TGCAGCGTGAGCAAACAGGGGGCGGCTGGGGCCAACGTCCTGACTTTC.

This clone came up once. The chain couples TRBV5-1 to TRBJ2-7, with a possible D match to TRBD1 (5 bases). The germline V and J ends were trimmed by 4 bases and 7 bases, with 21 bases remaining between them. Germline loops: CDR1 SGHRS, CDR2 YFSETQ. This CDR3 has 15 residues. The CDR3 here is CASSEEGHLALEQYF. For the CDR3, the DNA is TGCGCCAGCAGCGAGGAAGGACACTTGGCTTTGGAGCAGTACTTC.

The chain joins TRBV19 to TRBJ1-5; 10 bases map to TRBD1. This CDR3 contains 11 residues. Germline CDR1 reads LNHDA; CDR2 reads SQIVND (reference sequence). CDR3 region: CATGGYGPQHF. In DNA form, the CDR3 reads TGTGCGACAGGGGGCTACGGGCCCCAGCATTTT.

CDR3 in DNA: TGTGCCAGTAGTATAGATGGAGGGATATCCACAGATACGCAGTATTTT. It encodes CASSIDGGISTDTQYF. The rearrangement links TRBV19 to TRBJ2-3, with a tentative D call TRBD2 (6 bases). Per the germline V gene, CDR1 is LNHDA and CDR2 is SQIVND (reference sequence). The CDR3 sequence is 16 residues long. Trimming stripped 0 bases from V and 2 bases from J, with 12 bases between.